Shown below are 19 T cell receptor beta chains from a single sample sequenced in a study of response to subunit inactivated influenza vaccine. TCRdb fed the RT-PCR reads into MiXCR, producing one record per CDR3 protein. The sample gives 280,000 or so distinct CDR3 sequences, about a fifth of which show up once; roughly a tenth is in the top ten. The sequences come from PBMCs from blood, collected less than 22 months after vaccination. The receptors shown here come from a man between 50 and 70 years old who received an inactivated influenza vaccine.

The chain links TRBV28 to TRBJ2-3; TRBD2 matches at 13 bases. This CDR3 has 17 amino acids. Germline V gives CDR1 MDHEN, CDR2 SYDVKM. Unmatched junction bases numbered 5, after V lost 3 bases and J lost 2 bases. Written as DNA, the CDR3 is TGTGCCAGCAGTTTCGAACTAGCGGGAGGGCCCACAGATACGCAGTATTTT. Protein sequence: CASSFELAGGPTDTQYF.

This chain links TRBV12-3 or TRBV12-4 with TRBJ2-7; 12 bases are a match to TRBD2. CDR3 length: 15 amino acids. With 4 bases clipped from V and 1 base from J, the junction kept 2 bases outside the gene matches. This CDR3 reads CASSSGLAGSYEQYF. The CDR3 nucleotides read TGTGCCAGCAGTTCCGGACTAGCGGGATCCTACGAGCAGTACTTC.

This clonotype turned up a few times. The chain uses TRBV14 and TRBJ2-3, with D possibly matching TRBD2 (6 bases). The CDR3 length is 16 residues. Trimming removed 2 bases from V and 3 bases from J, with 15 bases in between. Germline V gene sequence: CDR1 SGHDN, CDR2 FVKESK. The CDR3 nucleotides are TGTGCCAGCAGCCAACCTCGGATTCGGGGGACAGATACGCAGTATTTT. Translated, it gives CASSQPRIRGTDTQYF.

The chain recombines TRBV6-2 or TRBV6-3 with TRBJ2-3, with D maybe TRBD2 (5 bases). Germline assignment: CDR1 MNHEY and CDR2 SVGEGT. There are 14 residues in the CDR3. Trimming removed 0 bases at V and 7 bases at J, with 11 bases between. This CDR3 reads CASSYSDSLHTQYF. The CDR3 nucleotides read TGTGCCAGCAGTTACTCGGACTCCCTCCATACGCAGTATTTT.

The chain joins TRBV24-1 to TRBJ2-3; D may be TRBD1 (5 bases). V gave up 6 bases and J gave up 6 bases, with 6 bases separating them. Germline V gene sequence: CDR1 KGHDR, CDR2 SFDVKD. This CDR3 contains 11 residues. The CDR3 DNA reads TGTGCCACCAGTTCAGGGGATACGCAGTATTTT. It yields the protein CATSSGDTQYF.

In this sample, this clonotype turned up a few times. The DNA for the CDR3 is TGTGCCAGCAGTTTTTGGCAGACTGCAGTCTCTGGGGCCAACGTCCTGACTTTC. Residues: CASSFWQTAVSGANVLTF. The genes are TRBV28 and TRBJ2-6; D gene ambiguous. The CDR3 spans 18 residues. Germline CDR1 and CDR2: MDHEN and SYDVKM. V was trimmed by 3 bases and J by 0 bases, leaving 15 bases between them. Drawing the rest from reference TRBV28 and TRBJ2-6, the complete variable domain is DVKVTQSSRYLVKRTGEKVFLECVQDMDHENMFWYRQDPGLGLRLIYFSYDVKMKEKGDIPEGYSVSREKKERFSLILESASTNQTSMYLCASSFWQTAVSGANVLTFGAGSRLTVL.

In this sample, this clonotype turned up a few times. V is TRBV20-1 and J is TRBJ1-5; unclear D gene. Germline assignment: CDR1 DFQATT and CDR2 SNEGSKA (reference sequence). This CDR3 spans 14 amino acids. V lost 0 bases to trimming and J lost 0 bases, with 6 bases between them. CDR3 coding DNA: TGCAGTGCTAGAGAAGGCGCTAGCAATCAGCCCCAGCATTTT. This translates into CSAREGASNQPQHF.

This clonotype was found a few times. The rearrangement uses TRBV7-2 and TRBJ2-1; D is unresolved. V lost 1 base and J 0 bases, leaving 13 bases between the germline ends. Germline CDR1 and CDR2: SGHTA and FQGNSA. The CDR3 is 17 amino acids. The CDR3 reads CASSLGSLPSSYNEQFF. The CDR3 nucleotides are TGTGCCAGCAGCTTAGGGTCACTCCCCAGCTCCTACAATGAGCAGTTCTTC.

This clonotype was counted many times. The chain carries TRBV12-3 or TRBV12-4 and TRBJ1-5; 7 bases line up with TRBD1. The trim removed 6 bases at V and 6 bases at J, leaving 5 bases unmatched. The CDR3 has 13 amino acids. The CDR3 bases are TGTGCCAGCAGCGACAGGGCCAGTCAGCCCCAGCATTTT. Its protein is CASSDRASQPQHF.

This chain links TRBV20-1 with TRBJ2-1, with a tentative D call TRBD2 (5 bases). CDR3 size: 13 residues. CDR1 is DFQATT and CDR2 is SNEGSKA in the germline V gene (reference sequence). Trimming shortened V by 3 bases and J by 2 bases, and 8 bases separated the two germline ends. The CDR3 nucleotides read TGCAGTGCTAGTTCCGGGGCCTACAATGAGCAGTTCTTC. Translated, it gives CSASSGAYNEQFF.

The rearrangement links TRBV5-6 to TRBJ2-5; 7 bases map to TRBD1. Germline values: CDR1 SGHDT, CDR2 YYEEEE. V trimming: 4 bases; J trimming: 5 bases; junction bases outside the gene matches: 11. This CDR3 has 15 amino acids. The DNA of the CDR3 is TGTGCCAGCAGCCCTCTCCCGACAGGGACCGAGACCCAGTACTTC. This encodes CASSPLPTGTETQYF.

In this sample, this clonotype turned up a few times. CDR3 nucleotide sequence: TGTGCCAGCGCCGTCCAGGGCAATCAGCCCCAGCATTTT. Translating it yields CASAVQGNQPQHF. The rearrangement uses TRBV2 and TRBJ1-5; D gene uncertain. CDR3 length: 13 residues. Trimming removed 8 bases at V and 2 bases at J, with 10 bases between. Looked up from germline, CDR1 is SNHLY and CDR2 is FYNNEI.

This clonotype was recorded a few times. The V call is TRBV10-1, the J call TRBJ1-2, with 9 bases fitting TRBD1. Germline CDR1 is WNHNN and CDR2 is SYGVQD (reference sequence). V was clipped by 6 bases and J by 0 bases; unmatched bases: 8. The CDR3 sequence is 16 residues long. In DNA form, the CDR3 reads TGCGCCAGCAGCGCCGGACAGGGGATCGCTAACTATGGCTACACCTTC. Translating it yields CASSAGQGIANYGYTF.

This clonotype occurred a few times. The gene calls are TRBV5-1 and TRBJ2-1, with D perhaps TRBD1 or TRBD2 (5 bases each). Germline loops: CDR1 SGHRS, CDR2 YFSETQ. Trimming took off 4 bases at V and 5 bases at J, with 16 bases between the two ends. The CDR3 consists of 15 residues. The CDR3 loop is CASSPPVRGNNEQFF. CDR3 nucleotide sequence: TGCGCCAGCAGCCCCCCTGTGAGGGGAAACAATGAGCAGTTCTTC.

CDR3 amino acids: CAWRGLAGGGQFF. The CDR3 region has the DNA TGTGCCTGGAGAGGACTAGCGGGAGGGGGTCAGTTCTTC. V and J are TRBV30 and TRBJ2-1; 15 bases fit TRBD2. CDR1 and CDR2 from the germline V gene are GTSNPN and SVGIG (reference sequence). The V and J ends lost 3 bases and 13 bases, in that order; junction bases with no gene match: 4. This CDR3 contains 13 residues.

The rearrangement joins TRBV7-2 to TRBJ2-2, with TRBD1 matching 8 bases. The CDR3 is made up of 17 amino acids. J gave up 4 bases and V 1 base, and 8 bases lay outside the gene matches. The V gene's germline CDR1 is SGHTA and CDR2 FQGNSA. The CDR3 DNA sequence: TGTGCCAGCAGCTTAGATCAATCACAGGGGGGCACCGGGGAGCTGTTTTTT. Translating it yields CASSLDQSQGGTGELFF.

This clonotype was seen at least ten times. V gene TRBV28 combines with J gene TRBJ2-2; 7 nucleotides align to TRBD2. J lost 3 bases, V lost 1 base, and 5 bases had no gene match. Germline CDR1 and CDR2: MDHEN and SYDVKM. The CDR3 totals 16 residues. The CDR3, as DNA: TGTGCCAGCAGTTTATTTGGCGGGAGTGACACCGGGGAGCTGTTTTTT. Protein sequence: CASSLFGGSDTGELFF. Variable domain in full (rest from reference TRBV28 and TRBJ2-2): DVKVTQSSRYLVKRTGEKVFLECVQDMDHENMFWYRQDPGLGLRLIYFSYDVKMKEKGDIPEGYSVSREKKERFSLILESASTNQTSMYLCASSLFGGSDTGELFFGEGSRLTVL.

In its sample, this clonotype was seen a few times. The chain carries TRBV5-1 and TRBJ2-1; D is undetermined. The ends were cut back, 4 bases at V and 9 bases at J, with 11 bases in the middle. This CDR3 contains 12 residues. The germline gives CDR1 SGHRS, CDR2 YFSETQ. The CDR3 sequence: CASSPQLGEQFF. The CDR3 nucleotides are TGCGCCAGCAGCCCCCAGCTAGGTGAGCAGTTCTTC. Looking up the rest from reference TRBV5-1 and TRBJ2-1 gives the full variable domain: KAGVTQTPRYLIKTRGQQVTLSCSPISGHRSVSWYQQTPGQGLQFLFEYFSETQRNKGNFPGRFSGRQFSNSRSEMNVSTLELGDSALYLCASSPQLGEQFFGPGTRLTVL.

This clonotype was detected many times. J is TRBJ2-4 and V is TRBV19; D is uncertain. Deletions cut 7 bases from V and 1 base from J, with 8 bases between. The CDR3 consists of 13 residues. CDR1 LNHDA and CDR2 SQIVND come from the germline V gene (reference sequence). The CDR3 DNA follows: TGTGCCAGTATTTCCAGGGCCAAAAACATTCAGTACTTC. Encoded protein: CASISRAKNIQYF.